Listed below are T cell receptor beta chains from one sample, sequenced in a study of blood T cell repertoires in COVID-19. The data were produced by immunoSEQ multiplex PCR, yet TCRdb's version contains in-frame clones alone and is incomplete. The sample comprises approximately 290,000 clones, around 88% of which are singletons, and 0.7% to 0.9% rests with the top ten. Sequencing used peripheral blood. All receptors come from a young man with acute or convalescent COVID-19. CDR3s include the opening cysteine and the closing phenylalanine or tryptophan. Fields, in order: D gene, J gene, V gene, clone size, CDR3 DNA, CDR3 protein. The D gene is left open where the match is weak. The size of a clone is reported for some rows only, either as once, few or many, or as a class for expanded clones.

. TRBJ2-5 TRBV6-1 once TGTGCCAGCAGTGAAGGAGTTGTGGCCCAGTACTTC CASSEGVVAQYF
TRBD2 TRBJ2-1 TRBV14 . TGTGCCAGCAGCCAAGAAACTAGCGGGATACCGTCCTACAATGAGCAGTTCTTC CASSQETSGIPSYNEQFF
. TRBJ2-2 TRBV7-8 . TGTGCCAGCAGCTCTGACACCGGGGAGCTGTTTTTT CASSSDTGELFF
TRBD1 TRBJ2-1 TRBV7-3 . TGTGCCAGCAGTTCCGGGACAGGGTTCAATGAGCAGTTCTTC CASSSGTGFNEQFF
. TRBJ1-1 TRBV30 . TGTGCCTTGGGGGGGGGTAAGGAGACTGAAGCTTTCTTT CALGGGKETEAFF
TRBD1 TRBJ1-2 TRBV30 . TGTGCCTGGAGTCTAAGGACAGGGACCTATGGCTACACCTTC CAWSLRTGTYGYTF
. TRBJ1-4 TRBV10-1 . TGCGCCAGCAGTGACAGCCTAGGCGGGGAAAAACTGTTTTTT CASSDSLGGEKLFF
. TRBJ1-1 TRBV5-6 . TGTGCCAGCAGCCCTTCCAGGTTGAACACTGAAGCTTTCTTT CASSPSRLNTEAFF
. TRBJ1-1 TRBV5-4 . TGTGCCAGCAGCCAGGGCGGAGGGGTTAACACTGAAGCTTTCTTT CASSQGGGVNTEAFF
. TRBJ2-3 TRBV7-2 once TGTGCCAGCAGCTTAGCGTCCTCAGATACGCAGTATTTT CASSLASSDTQYF
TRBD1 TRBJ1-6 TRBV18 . TGTGCCAGCTCACAGACAGGGGGGAATTCACCCCTCCACTTT CASSQTGGNSPLHF
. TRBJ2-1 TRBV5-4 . TGTGCCAGCAGCTTGGCCCGGGGGATAAACAATGAGCAGTTCTTC CASSLARGINNEQFF
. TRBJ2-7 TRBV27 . TGTGCCAGCAGTTTAACCGGACACACGAGCTCCTACGAGCAGTACTTC CASSLTGHTSSYEQYF
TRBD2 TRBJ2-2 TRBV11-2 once TGTGCCAGCAGCTTAGATACCTGGCGGGAGCCAAGGGAGCTGTTTTTT CASSLDTWREPRELFF
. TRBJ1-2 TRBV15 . TGTGCCACCAGCAGACTGATCCGCAGGGAAGCTAACTATGGCTACACCTTC CATSRLIRREANYGYTF
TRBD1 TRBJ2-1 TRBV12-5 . TGTGCTAGTGGTTTAGGAAACAGGGGGACGAATGAGCAGTTCTTC CASGLGNRGTNEQFF
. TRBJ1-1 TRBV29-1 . TGCAGCGGGGGGGCGGCTATGAACACTGAAGCTTTCTTT CSGGAAMNTEAFF
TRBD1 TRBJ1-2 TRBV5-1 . TGCGCCAGCAGCTCAGACAGGGGCTCTGGCTATGGCTACACCTTC CASSSDRGSGYGYTF
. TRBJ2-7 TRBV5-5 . TGTGCCAGCAGCTTTGGTCTGGGGGCGGCCTACGAGCAGTACTTC CASSFGLGAAYEQYF
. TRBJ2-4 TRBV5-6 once TGTGCCAGCAGCTTGGAGGGGTTAGCCAAAAACATTCAGTACTTC CASSLEGLAKNIQYF
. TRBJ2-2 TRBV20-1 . TGCAGTGCTAGGACTCTACGGGAGCTGTTTTTT CSARTLRELFF
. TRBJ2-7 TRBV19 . TGTGCCAGTAGAACCTCGGCGGGGATCTACGAGCAGTACTTC CASRTSAGIYEQYF
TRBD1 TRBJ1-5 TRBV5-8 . TGTGCCAGCAGGGCCGACAGGGGAGGGCAGCCCCAGCATTTT CASRADRGGQPQHF
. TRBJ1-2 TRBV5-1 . TGCGCCAGCAGCTTGAGCCGGACAGTCCCGAGTGCGTATGGCTACACCTTC CASSLSRTVPSAYGYTF
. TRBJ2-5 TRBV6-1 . TGTGCCAGCAGTGAAGGGATTTGGTGGGGCGGAAAACAAGAGACCCAGTACTTC CASSEGIWWGGKQETQYF
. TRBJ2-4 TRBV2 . TGTGCCAGCAGTGAAAATCCTGACTTAGCCAAAAACATTCAGTACTTC CASSENPDLAKNIQYF
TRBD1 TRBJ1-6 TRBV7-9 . TGTGCCAGCAGCTCACAACCCTCCAGGGGGCCCCTCCACTTT CASSSQPSRGPLHF
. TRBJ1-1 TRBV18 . TGTGCCAGCTCACCACGGCAGGGGATGGACACTGAAGCTTTCTTT CASSPRQGMDTEAFF
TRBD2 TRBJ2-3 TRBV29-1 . TGCAGCGTTGAAGATCGGGGACTAGCAGATACGCAGTATTTT CSVEDRGLADTQYF
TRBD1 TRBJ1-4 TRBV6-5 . TGTGCCAGCAAGAAACAGGGGCTGGTTGAAAAACTGTTTTTT CASKKQGLVEKLFF
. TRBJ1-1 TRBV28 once TGTGCCAGCAGTTTTTTAAGGAGTCGGAACACTGAAGCTTTCTTT CASSFLRSRNTEAFF
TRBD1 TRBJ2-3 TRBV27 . TGTGCCAGCAGTTCCCTACAGGGGTCCGTCACAGATACGCAGTATTTT CASSSLQGSVTDTQYF
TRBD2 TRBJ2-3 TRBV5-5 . TGTGCCAGCAGCTTCGAACTAGCGGGAGTTGGAGGGAGCACAGATACGCAGTATTTT CASSFELAGVGGSTDTQYF
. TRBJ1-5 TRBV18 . TGTGCCAGCTCACCGTTTCAGAACAATCAGCCCCAGCATTTT CASSPFQNNQPQHF
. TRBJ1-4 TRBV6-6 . TGTGCCAGCAGTTTTTCCCTTAATGAAAAACTGTTTTTT CASSFSLNEKLFF
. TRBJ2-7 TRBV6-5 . TGTGCCAGCAGTTACTCGTCCAGAGCGACGTACGAGCAGTACTTC CASSYSSRATYEQYF
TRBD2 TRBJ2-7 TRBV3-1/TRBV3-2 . TGTGCCAGCAGCCTTGAACTAGCGGGAGGAGTGTCCGAGCAGTACTTC CASSLELAGGVSEQYF
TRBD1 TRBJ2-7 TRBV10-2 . TGCGCCAGCGGGACAGCCTATGGAAACTCCTACGAGCAGTACTTC CASGTAYGNSYEQYF
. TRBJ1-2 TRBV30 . TGTGCCTGGAGTGTTTCTAAGAACTATGGCTACACCTTC CAWSVSKNYGYTF
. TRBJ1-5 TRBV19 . TGTGCCAGTAGTGACAGGATCCTCCTTAATCAGCCCCAGCATTTT CASSDRILLNQPQHF
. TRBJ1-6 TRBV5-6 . TGTGCCAGCTTCCGGCGGGGAGGAGATTCACCCCTCCACTTT CASFRRGGDSPLHF
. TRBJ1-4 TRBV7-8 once TGTGCCAGCAGCTTATCTGGACAGTGGTATGAAAAACTGTTTTTT CASSLSGQWYEKLFF